These 23 T cell receptor beta chains originate from one sample sequenced in a study of shared clonotypes between healthy human individuals. In the naive CD8 group, cells lacked CD45RO and were positively selected for CCR7, so terminally differentiated effector memory CD45RA+ cells were left out. Sequenced by immunoSEQ multiplex PCR; TCRdb stores in-frame clones only, minus some. The data contain millions of clones, around 96% of them singletons. The specimen sequenced was naive CD8+ T cells sorted from blood. All receptors derive from a man younger than 35 in good health.

This clone was seen more than once but under ten times. The chain is built from TRBV7-9 and TRBJ1-5, with TRBD1 matching over 7 bases. This CDR3 comprises 14 residues. V was pared by 4 bases and J by 9 bases, with 9 bases of the junction left unmatched. Per the germline V gene, CDR1 is SEHNR and CDR2 is FQNEAQ (reference sequence). This CDR3 is CASSSGQARGPQHF. CDR3 sequence (DNA): TGTGCCAGCAGCTCTGGACAGGCCCGAGGGCCCCAGCATTTT.

This clone was counted a single time. The chain has TRBV6-4 and TRBJ2-3; 13 bases are shared with TRBD2. Germline V gene sequence: CDR1 MRHNA, CDR2 SNTAGT. This CDR3 contains 16 residues. V lost 4 bases, J lost 1 base, and 2 bases stayed unmatched. CDR3 nucleotide sequence: TGTGCCAGCAGTGGGACTAGCGGGAGATGCACAGATACGCAGTATTTT. Amino acid sequence: CASSGTSGRCTDTQYF.

The V and J genes are TRBV7-9 and TRBJ2-1; 10 nucleotides align to TRBD1. Germline V lookup: CDR1 SEHNR, CDR2 FQNEAQ (reference sequence). V shed 3 bases, J shed 8 bases, and the junction held 16 bases outside the gene matches. The CDR3 is made up of 18 amino acids. The CDR3 here is CASSFGLTLDRGRYEQFF. CDR3 DNA: TGTGCCAGCAGCTTTGGACTGACGCTGGACAGGGGGAGGTATGAGCAGTTCTTC.

Of note for this clone: This CDR3 is also generated by other DNA sequences in the sample. The chain employs TRBV6-5 and TRBJ1-6; the D is unclear. CDR1 is MNHEY and CDR2 is SVGAGI in the germline V gene. Trimming removed 0 bases from V and 7 bases from J, with 4 bases in between. This CDR3 spans 13 amino acids. CDR3 nucleotides: TGTGCCAGCAGTTACTCTCCGAATTCACCCCTCCACTTT. It codes for CASSYSPNSPLHF.

The rearrangement joins TRBV11-2 to TRBJ1-2; D is ambiguous. The length of the CDR3 is 15 residues. V lost 0 bases to trimming and J lost 0 bases, with 8 bases between them. Germline loops: CDR1 SGHAT, CDR2 FQNNGV. As DNA, the CDR3 is TGTGCCAGCAGCTTAGATCCCACAGCTAACTATGGCTACACCTTC. This translates into CASSLDPTANYGYTF. The variable domain in full, with the rest retrieved from reference TRBV11-2 and TRBJ1-2, is EAGVAQSPRYKIIEKRQSVAFWCNPISGHATLYWYQQILGQGPKLLIQFQNNGVVDDSQLPKDRFSAERLKGVDSTLKIQPAKLEDSAVYLCASSLDPTANYGYTFGSGTRLTVV.

V is TRBV29-1 and J is TRBJ2-7; D perhaps matches TRBD2 (6 bases). Trimming took 6 bases from V and 0 from J, leaving 15 bases between them. The CDR3 runs to 14 residues. Germline CDR1 is SQVTM and CDR2 is ANQGSEA. The CDR3 coding sequence is TGCAGCGTCCGCACGGGGGAGAGCTCCTACGAGCAGTACTTC. It encodes CSVRTGESSYEQYF.

In this sample, this clone turned up a few times. CDR3 DNA sequence: TGTGCCAGCAGCCAAGATTCGCGGACAGGGGGTAATTCACCCCTCCACTTT. Translation gives CASSQDSRTGGNSPLHF. This chain links TRBV4-2 with TRBJ1-6; 10 bases fit TRBD1. The CDR3 runs to 17 residues. Germline CDR1 and CDR2: LGHNA and YNFKEQ. The V gene end was trimmed by 0 bases and the J gene end by 6 bases; junction bases not matched to a gene: 5.

The DNA of the CDR3 is TGCAGTGCTAGTGAAAGGGACCAGTACTTC. This gives the protein CSASERDQYF. The rearrangement joins TRBV20-1 to TRBJ2-7, with D perhaps assigned TRBD1 or TRBD2 (5 bases each). There are 10 residues in the CDR3. Trimming shortened V by 3 bases and J by 10 bases, and 10 bases separated the two germline ends. CDR1 is DFQATT, CDR2 SNEGSKA, per germline (reference sequence).

The chain is built from TRBV4-1 and TRBJ2-7, with D perhaps assigned TRBD1 or TRBD2 (5 bases each). The CDR3 totals 14 residues. Trimming pared 5 bases from V and 0 bases from J, leaving 11 bases between. CDR1 and CDR2 (germline): MGHRA, YSYEKL. DNA for the CDR3: TGCGCCAGCAGCTTTAGGGACCGCTCCTACGAGCAGTACTTC. Protein: CASSFRDRSYEQYF.

The chain uses TRBV7-9 and TRBJ1-2; 7 nucleotides agree with TRBD1. Per the germline V gene, CDR1 is SEHNR and CDR2 is FQNEAQ (reference sequence). CDR3 length: 15 amino acids. Trimming cost V 5 bases and J 2 bases; bases outside gene matches: 8. The CDR3 DNA sequence: TGTGCCAGCAGCCCCCGGGACAGAGAGAACTATGGCTACACCTTC. Protein product: CASSPRDRENYGYTF. The complete variable domain, with remaining parts taken from reference TRBV7-9 and TRBJ1-2, reads DTGVSQNPRHKITKRGQNVTFRCDPISEHNRLYWYRQTLGQGPEFLTYFQNEAQLEKSRLLSDRFSAERPKGSFSTLEIQRTEQGDSAMYLCASSPRDRENYGYTFGSGTRLTVV.

With respect to this clone: At the DNA level, this CDR3 is encoded by other sequences in the same sample as well. The V and J genes are TRBV30 and TRBJ2-7; 10 bases fit TRBD2. The CDR3 is 13 residues long. J was trimmed by 2 bases and V by 5 bases; bases with no gene match: 3. Germline V CDR1 and CDR2: GTSNPN, SVGIG (reference sequence). The CDR3 region is CAWGLAGAYEQYF. The CDR3 coding sequence is TGTGCCTGGGGTCTAGCGGGAGCCTACGAGCAGTACTTC. Based on the CDR3 plus reference TRBV30 and TRBJ2-7, the full variable domain is SQTIHQWPATLVQPVGSPLSLECTVEGTSNPNLYWYRQAAGRGLQLLFYSVGIGQISSEVPQNLSASRPQDRQFILSSKKLLLSDSGFYLCAWGLAGAYEQYFGPGTRLTVT.

The chain uses TRBV19 and TRBJ2-7; 7 positions match TRBD1. The V gene end was trimmed by 3 bases and the J gene end by 4 bases; junction bases not matched to a gene: 6. This CDR3 is 14 amino acids long. The germline CDR1 and CDR2 sequences are LNHDA and SQIVND (reference sequence). The DNA for the CDR3 is TGTGCCAGTAGTATCCCGACAGGGCAGTACGAGCAGTACTTC. It specifies CASSIPTGQYEQYF.

This chain joins TRBV7-9 and TRBJ2-1; TRBD2 matches at 12 bases. This CDR3 is built from 17 residues. Germline V CDR1 and CDR2: SEHNR, FQNEAQ (reference sequence). After removal of 1 base from V and 5 bases from J, the junction contained 6 bases not matched to a gene. CDR3 sequence reads: CASSLGLAGGPHNEQFF. The CDR3 coding sequence is TGTGCCAGCAGCTTAGGGCTAGCGGGAGGGCCACACAATGAGCAGTTCTTC.

The rearrangement uses TRBV27 and TRBJ1-2; 7 nucleotides align to TRBD1. Germline lookup yields CDR1 MNHEY and CDR2 SMNVEV (reference sequence). V was pared by 5 bases and J by 4 bases, with 10 bases of the junction left unmatched. This CDR3 region has 15 residues. CDR3 loop: CASSPLSTGLYGYTF. The CDR3 coding sequence is TGTGCCAGCAGTCCGTTATCGACAGGGCTCTATGGCTACACCTTC.

The rearrangement joins TRBV11-3 to TRBJ2-2, with 9 bases lining up with TRBD1. The germline V gene has CDR1 SGHNT and CDR2 YENEEA. The CDR3 spans 13 residues. The ends lost 7 bases at V and 5 bases at J; junction bases unmatched: 2. The CDR3 spells CASKGQGTGELFF. Here the CDR3 DNA reads TGTGCCAGCAAAGGACAGGGGACCGGGGAGCTGTTTTTT.

Remarks on this clone: This sample also contains other DNA sequences that code for the same CDR3. V usage is TRBV7-9 and J usage is TRBJ1-1; 7 positions agree with TRBD1. V trimming: 0 bases; J trimming: 1 base; junction bases outside the gene matches: 2. This CDR3 is 15 amino acids long. The germline V gene has CDR1 SEHNR and CDR2 FQNEAQ (reference sequence). This chain's CDR3 is CASSLARGTNTEAFF. The CDR3 DNA reads as TGTGCCAGCAGCTTAGCCAGGGGGACGAACACTGAAGCTTTCTTT.

The V gene is TRBV6-5, the J gene TRBJ1-1; D gene ambiguous. The CDR3 covers 15 residues. Germline V gene lookup returns CDR1 MNHEY and CDR2 SVGAGI. V was trimmed by 2 bases and J by 6 bases, leaving 16 bases between them. CDR3 in amino acids: CASSYVAEEDSEAFF. The CDR3 DNA reads as TGTGCCAGCAGTTACGTGGCAGAGGAAGATTCTGAAGCTTTCTTT.

The rearrangement joins TRBV5-6 to TRBJ1-2, with TRBD1 identical over 8 bases. The CDR3 covers 15 residues. The germline CDR1 and CDR2 sequences are SGHDT and YYEEEE. The trim removed 2 bases at V and 3 bases at J, leaving 6 bases unmatched. CDR3 amino acids: CASSLGMTGDYGYTF. In DNA, the CDR3 is TGTGCCAGCAGCTTAGGAATGACAGGGGACTATGGCTACACCTTC.

For this clone: This sample also contains other DNA sequences that code for the same CDR3. The V and J genes are TRBV6-5 and TRBJ2-3, with 10 bases fitting TRBD1. Looked up from germline, CDR1 is MNHEY and CDR2 is SVGAGI. The CDR3 length is 15 residues. The ends lost 3 bases at V and 1 base at J; junction bases unmatched: 1. CDR3 amino acids: CASSYGTGGTDTQYF. Written as DNA, the CDR3 is TGTGCCAGCAGTTATGGGACAGGGGGCACAGATACGCAGTATTTT.

Concerning this clone: Other DNA sequences in this sample translate to the same CDR3. This chain uses TRBV7-9 with TRBJ2-7, with TRBD2 matching 8 bases. With 2 bases clipped from V and 4 bases from J, the junction kept 4 bases outside the gene matches. This CDR3 has 14 amino acids. Looked up from germline, CDR1 is SEHNR and CDR2 is FQNEAQ (reference sequence). DNA for the CDR3: TGTGCCAGCAGCTTAAGCGGGAGTGGGTACGAGCAGTACTTC. Translation gives CASSLSGSGYEQYF.

The chain links TRBV11-2 to TRBJ2-7; D is perhaps TRBD1 (6 bases). Trimming left V 0 bases short and J 2 bases short, with 11 bases between. Germline V gives CDR1 SGHAT, CDR2 FQNNGV. This CDR3 is built from 15 residues. CDR3 region: CASSLEGTPAYEQYF. In DNA, the CDR3 is TGTGCCAGCAGCTTAGAGGGGACACCGGCCTACGAGCAGTACTTC.

This chain joins TRBV10-3 and TRBJ1-5; TRBD1 might be the D (5 bases). The germline V gene has CDR1 ENHRY and CDR2 SYGVKD. The CDR3 has 13 residues. Trimming cost V 4 bases and J 6 bases, with 10 bases left between them. This chain's CDR3 is CAISVGALQPQHF. In DNA, the CDR3 is TGTGCCATCAGTGTCGGGGCACTTCAGCCCCAGCATTTT.

The chain is built from TRBV2 and TRBJ2-1; D is unresolved. V lost 1 base and J 6 bases, leaving 13 bases between the germline ends. CDR3 length: 15 residues. CDR1 is SNHLY, CDR2 FYNNEI, per germline. CDR3 DNA: TGTGCCAGCAGTGAAGGGATCGGCTCGTTCAATGAGCAGTTCTTC. Translation: CASSEGIGSFNEQFF. Supplemented by reference TRBV2 and TRBJ2-1, the full variable domain reads EPEVTQTPSHQVTQMGQEVILRCVPISNHLYFYWYRQILGQKVEFLVSFYNNEISEKSEIFDDQFSVERPDGSNFTLKIRSTKLEDSAMYFCASSEGIGSFNEQFFGPGTRLTVL.